The entry below describes one T cell receptor beta chain. The PCR had 60 Vbeta and 13 Jbeta primers. As processed by the authors: Later analysis identified some 88 million unique TCR beta chains, about 12 million shared. TCRdb keeps only in-frame clones here, not all; method: immunoSEQ multiplex PCR. That table is the source of V, J and clone size, and D and trimming were worked out from the DNA. This table holds just over 150,000 clones, nearly 80% found once. The sample originates from a study of cytomegalovirus exposure and HLA in healthy donors. The CDR3 consists of 15 residues. Trimming cost V 0 bases and J 0 bases, with 9 bases left between them. The germline V gene has CDR1 SGHRS and CDR2 YFSETQ. As for the donors, each was a healthy bone marrow donor.

The receptor was isolated from a woman aged 50 to 60 in good health and CMV-seropositive. Sequenced: PBMCs. The chain recombines TRBV5-1 with TRBJ2-5; a weak D match, TRBD1 (6 bases). As DNA, the CDR3 is TGCGCCAGCAGCTTGGGACAGGTAGACCAAGAGACCCAGTACTTC. Translated: CASSLGQVDQETQYF.